Shown below are 21 T cell receptor beta chains from a single sample sequenced in a study of T cell responses to AZD1222 COVID-19 vaccine. Method: immunoSEQ multiplex PCR; TCRdb's copy keeps in-frame clones and lacks some. This sample has 90,000 to 150,000 clones; roughly 86% occur once, and the top ten carry under 3%. Specimen: peripheral blood, collected 28 days after the second AZD1222 dose. Receptor source: an adult who received the AZD1222 COVID-19 vaccine.

The rearrangement uses TRBV5-8 and TRBJ1-5; a possible D gene is TRBD1 (5 bases). CDR1 and CDR2 (germline): SGHTS, YDEGEE. The germline V and J ends were trimmed by 4 bases and 4 bases, with 18 bases remaining between them. The CDR3 extends over 16 amino acids. The CDR3 coding sequence is TGTGCCAGCAGCCCGGGGGTAATAGTCGGGAATCAGCCCCAGCATTTT. Amino acid sequence: CASSPGVIVGNQPQHF.

This chain uses TRBV11-2 with TRBJ2-1; 9 bases are a match to TRBD1. CDR3 size: 16 residues. The germline V gene encodes CDR1 SGHAT and CDR2 FQNNGV. Trimming took 6 bases from V and 6 from J; bases not matched to a gene: 12. CDR3 sequence (DNA): TGTGCCAGCAGTCGGCCTGCGGGACAGGGTGGCAATGAGCAGTTCTTC. It yields the protein CASSRPAGQGGNEQFF.

The V call is TRBV11-2, the J call TRBJ1-5; 7 nucleotides line up with TRBD1. V lost 3 bases and J lost 3; bases outside the gene matches: 2. Germline lookup yields CDR1 SGHAT and CDR2 FQNNGV. This CDR3 comprises 14 residues. The CDR3 nucleotides are TGTGCCAGCAGCTTTACAGGGGACAATCAGCCCCAGCATTTT. This codes for CASSFTGDNQPQHF.

The V and J genes are TRBV5-1 and TRBJ2-7, with D unclear. The CDR3 is 14 residues long. CDR1 is SGHRS and CDR2 is YFSETQ in the germline V gene. Trimming shortened V by 4 bases and J by 0 bases, and 11 bases separated the two germline ends. This CDR3 is CASSLGQTSYEQYF. The DNA of the CDR3 is TGCGCCAGCAGCCTCGGGCAGACCTCCTACGAGCAGTACTTC.

This chain joins TRBV19 and TRBJ2-7; no reliable D call. The CDR3 runs to 12 residues. Germline V gene lookup returns CDR1 LNHDA and CDR2 SQIVND (reference sequence). With 3 bases removed from V and 7 bases from J, the gap between germline ends came to 10 bases. CDR3 sequence (DNA): TGTGCCAGTAGTATTGGTACCGGGGAGCAGTACTTC. Translation: CASSIGTGEQYF.

V and J are TRBV29-1 and TRBJ1-2; 7 bases are a match to TRBD1. Per germline, CDR1 SQVTM and CDR2 ANQGSEA. The junction had 3 bases not matched to a gene; V was cut back by 1 base and J by 7 bases. The CDR3 is made up of 12 amino acids. CDR3 amino acids: CSVEGQGSGYTF. The CDR3 region has the DNA TGCAGCGTTGAAGGACAGGGAAGTGGCTACACCTTC.

CDR3 sequence reads: CASSLTLHRTIKSADTQYF. CDR3 coding DNA: TGTGCCAGCAGCTTAACCCTTCACCGGACTATCAAGTCCGCAGATACGCAGTATTTT. V and J are TRBV5-6 and TRBJ2-3, with D maybe TRBD2 (6 bases). The germline gives CDR1 SGHDT, CDR2 YYEEEE. The V gene lost 2 bases and the J gene lost 4 bases, with 26 bases spanning the gap. CDR3 length equals 19 residues.

The DNA of the CDR3 is TGTGCCAGCAGTTACTCTTGGACTGTCTACAATGAGCAGTTCTTC. Translating it yields CASSYSWTVYNEQFF. The chain employs TRBV6-2 or TRBV6-3 and TRBJ2-1, with a tentative D call TRBD2 (5 bases). In germline, CDR1 is MNHEY, CDR2 SVGEGT. V was cut by 0 bases and J by 3 bases, with 9 bases left in between. The CDR3 totals 15 residues.

The gene calls are TRBV19 and TRBJ1-1; no definite D call. The CDR3 length is 11 residues. The germline V gene has CDR1 LNHDA and CDR2 SQIVND (reference sequence). Deletions cut 6 bases from V and 6 bases from J, with 8 bases between. CDR3 region: CASSEGSEAFF. The CDR3 nucleotides are TGTGCCAGTAGCGAGGGTTCTGAAGCTTTCTTT.

The chain is built from TRBV29-1 and TRBJ2-7, with D possibly matching TRBD2 (6 bases). From germline, CDR1 is SQVTM and CDR2 ANQGSEA. The CDR3 spans 11 residues. The V end was cut by 7 bases, the J end by 4 bases, with 11 bases between. The CDR3 DNA follows: TGCAGCGCCGTGGAGGGTTACGAGCAGTACTTC. This gives the protein CSAVEGYEQYF.

The rearrangement uses TRBV9 and TRBJ2-5; 13 bases align to TRBD2. Unmatched junction bases numbered 4, after V lost 4 bases and J lost 1 base. The CDR3 totals 16 residues. CDR1 SGDLS and CDR2 YYNGEE come from the germline V gene. The CDR3 nucleotides are TGTGCCAGCAGCCTCCGACTAGCGGGGGGCCAAGAGACCCAGTACTTC. Translation: CASSLRLAGGQETQYF.

The chain uses TRBV6-2 or TRBV6-3 and TRBJ2-7; TRBD1 matches at 7 bases. This CDR3 spans 15 amino acids. Per the germline V gene, CDR1 is MNHEY and CDR2 is SVGEGT. V lost 2 bases, J lost 0 bases, and 4 bases stayed unmatched. The CDR3 reads CASSYRQGSSYEQYF. The CDR3 DNA sequence: TGTGCCAGCAGTTACCGACAGGGTAGCTCCTACGAGCAGTACTTC.

The rearrangement uses TRBV25-1 and TRBJ1-2, with D possibly matching TRBD1 (6 bases). Per germline, CDR1 MGHDK and CDR2 SYGVNS. The CDR3 is 14 residues long. V was clipped by 5 bases and J by 7 bases, with 17 bases between them. The CDR3 loop reads CASSPGQRTSGYTF. The CDR3 DNA sequence: TGTGCCAGCAGTCCGGGACAACGAACGAGTGGCTACACCTTC.

This chain uses TRBV2 with TRBJ2-5; TRBD2 is a possible D gene (6 bases). The CDR3 covers 17 residues. V was shortened by 5 bases and J by 4 bases, with 23 bases between the two germline ends. CDR1 SNHLY and CDR2 FYNNEI come from the germline V gene. CDR3 in amino acids: CASSMGGVNVVGETQYF. CDR3 DNA sequence: TGTGCCAGCAGTATGGGCGGGGTAAATGTGGTGGGAGAGACCCAGTACTTC.

The chain has TRBV7-9 and TRBJ2-1, with D perhaps TRBD2 (6 bases). Trimming took 5 bases from V and 7 from J, leaving 12 bases between them. The CDR3 is 13 residues long. The germline V gene encodes CDR1 SEHNR and CDR2 FQNEAQ (reference sequence). This chain's CDR3 is CASSPLGGNEQFF. The CDR3 DNA reads as TGTGCCAGCAGCCCCCTTGGGGGGAATGAGCAGTTCTTC.

V and J are TRBV7-9 and TRBJ1-3, with D possibly TRBD1 on 5 matching bases. Trimming removed 4 bases from V and 1 base from J, with 11 bases in between. The CDR3 contains 15 residues. Germline CDR1 is SEHNR and CDR2 is FQNEAQ (reference sequence). The CDR3 coding sequence is TGTGCCAGCAGCTCGATGGGGGTATCTGGAAACACCATATATTTT. Its protein is CASSSMGVSGNTIYF.

CDR3 DNA sequence: TGTGCCAGCAGCTTAGGGTTGCAGGCCTCTGGAAACACCATATATTTT. This sequence encodes CASSLGLQASGNTIYF. The rearrangement joins TRBV7-8 to TRBJ1-3; D call uncertain. V gave up 1 base and J gave up 0 bases, with 10 bases separating them. The CDR3 runs 16 residues. The germline V gene has CDR1 SGHVS and CDR2 FQNEAQ.

The genes are TRBV5-5 and TRBJ1-6, with 7 bases fitting TRBD1. V shed 2 bases and J 10 bases; nucleotides not matched to a gene: 6. Germline CDR1 is SGHKS and CDR2 is YYEKEE (reference sequence). This CDR3 is 14 amino acids long. CDR3: CASSFRQGNSPLHF. For the CDR3, the DNA is TGTGCCAGCAGCTTCCGACAGGGCAACTCACCCCTCCACTTT. Using reference TRBV5-5 and TRBJ1-6 for the parts outside the CDR3, the full variable domain is DAGVTQSPTHLIKTRGQQVTLRCSPISGHKSVSWYQQVLGQGPQFIFQYYEKEERGRGNFPDRFSARQFPNYSSELNVNALLLGDSALYLCASSFRQGNSPLHFGNGTRLTVT.

This clone appeared a single time. The chain is built from TRBV7-2 and TRBJ2-7; maybe TRBD2 (5 bases). Germline CDR1 reads SGHTA; CDR2 reads FQGNSA. The CDR3 loop spans 15 amino acids. Trimming removed 1 base from V and 4 bases from J, with 14 bases in between. The CDR3, as DNA: TGTGCCAGCAGCTTAGATTCCTCGGACTCATACGAGCAGTACTTC. Its translation is CASSLDSSDSYEQYF.

This rearrangement joins TRBV9 to TRBJ2-7; no firm D call. The CDR3 spans 14 residues. The V gene's germline CDR1 is SGDLS and CDR2 YYNGEE. The V and J ends lost 0 bases and 2 bases respectively, with 9 bases between them. The CDR3 DNA follows: TGTGCCAGCAGCGTAGCTCCCGACGCCTACGAGCAGTACTTC. Translating gives CASSVAPDAYEQYF.

The genes are TRBV29-1 and TRBJ2-7; D call uncertain. Trimming pared 7 bases from V and 4 bases from J, leaving 8 bases between. This CDR3 has 10 amino acids. Germline V gene lookup returns CDR1 SQVTM and CDR2 ANQGSEA. The CDR3 coding sequence is TGCAGCGCCGGAGAATACGAGCAGTACTTC. Translating gives CSAGEYEQYF.